A single sample gave rise to the 25 T cell receptor beta chains below, sequenced in a study of cytomegalovirus exposure and HLA in healthy donors. Use of 60 Vbeta and 13 Jbeta primers characterized the PCR. The assay was immunoSEQ multiplex PCR, and TCRdb's table has in-frame clones only and misses some. Altogether approximately 220,000 clones are present, over 65% being singletons, with the ten largest covering 0.6% to 0.65%. The specimen sequenced was PBMCs. The receptors were sampled from a man between 18 and 35 years old in good health and CMV-seronegative.

J is TRBJ1-3 and V is TRBV6-5; D not resolved. V lost 2 bases and J lost 0, with 8 bases in between. The CDR3 is 15 amino acids. Germline V gives CDR1 MNHEY, CDR2 SVGAGI. The CDR3: CASSYEGSSGNTIYF. CDR3 nucleotides: TGTGCCAGCAGTTACGAGGGAAGCTCTGGAAACACCATATATTTT.

The rearrangement uses TRBV28 and TRBJ1-5, with D unclear. CDR1 is MDHEN and CDR2 is SYDVKM in the germline V gene. The V gene lost 2 bases and the J gene lost 5 bases, with 10 bases spanning the gap. This CDR3 comprises 14 residues. CDR3 nucleotides: TGTGCCAGCAGTTTAGTCGGACTACATCAGCCCCAGCATTTT. This sequence encodes CASSLVGLHQPQHF.

This chain's CDR3 is CASSSGLLNTGELFF. The CDR3 DNA is TGCGCCAGCAGCTCGGGACTACTCAACACCGGGGAGCTGTTTTTT. The gene calls are TRBV5-1 and TRBJ2-2; 7 bases are shared with TRBD2. The CDR3 loop spans 15 amino acids. CDR1 is SGHRS, CDR2 YFSETQ, per germline. Trimming at V came to 3 bases and at J to 2 bases, leaving 4 bases not matched to a gene. Using reference TRBV5-1 and TRBJ2-2 for the parts outside the CDR3, the full variable domain is KAGVTQTPRYLIKTRGQQVTLSCSPISGHRSVSWYQQTPGQGLQFLFEYFSETQRNKGNFPGRFSGRQFSNSRSEMNVSTLELGDSALYLCASSSGLLNTGELFFGEGSRLTVL.

This rearrangement joins TRBV2 to TRBJ1-5; D is ambiguous. V dropped 5 bases and J dropped 5 bases, with 13 bases sitting between them. This CDR3 has 14 residues. In germline, CDR1 is SNHLY, CDR2 FYNNEI. The DNA of the CDR3 is TGTGCCAGCAGTCTCCTTTTCGCGGATCAGCCCCAGCATTTT. It specifies CASSLLFADQPQHF.

The chain has TRBV5-1 and TRBJ2-3; tentatively, D is TRBD2 (6 bases). From germline, CDR1 is SGHRS and CDR2 YFSETQ. The CDR3 runs 15 residues. V was clipped by 4 bases and J by 3 bases, with 15 bases between them. In nucleotides, the CDR3 is TGCGCCAGCAGCGATTGGAGCGGGCAGACAGATACGCAGTATTTT. Amino acids: CASSDWSGQTDTQYF.

The rearrangement joins TRBV5-4 to TRBJ2-6, with D possibly TRBD1 on 6 matching bases. CDR1 and CDR2 from the germline V gene are SGHNT and YYREEE (reference sequence). Between the trimmed V and J ends, which lost 5 bases and 2 bases, there was a span of 17 bases. CDR3 size: 17 residues. The chain's CDR3 is CASSKPGETTGANVLTF. The CDR3 nucleotides read TGTGCCAGCAGTAAACCAGGGGAAACTACTGGGGCCAACGTCCTGACTTTC.

The chain combines TRBV19 with TRBJ2-3; tentative D call: TRBD2 (5 bases). Germline CDR1 reads LNHDA; CDR2 reads SQIVND (reference sequence). The CDR3 spans 14 residues. V was clipped by 4 bases and J by 4 bases, with 12 bases between them. The CDR3 loop is CASSKAGPPDTQYF. The CDR3 DNA reads as TGTGCCAGTAGTAAGGCGGGTCCCCCAGATACGCAGTATTTT.

The V call is TRBV11-2, the J call TRBJ2-1; 7 nucleotides line up with TRBD2. With V trimmed by 2 bases and J by 8 bases, 6 bases remained unmatched. Germline CDR1 SGHAT, CDR2 FQNNGV. The CDR3 consists of 14 residues. The chain's CDR3 is CASSLRTAGDEQFF. CDR3 DNA: TGTGCCAGCAGCTTAAGGACGGCGGGGGATGAGCAGTTCTTC.

The chain links TRBV7-9 to TRBJ2-5; no firm D call. The germline V gene encodes CDR1 SEHNR and CDR2 FQNEAQ (reference sequence). The V end was cut by 3 bases, the J end by 3 bases, with 2 bases between. The CDR3 runs to 11 residues. CDR3 nucleotides: TGTGCCAGCAGCTTTAAAGAGACCCAGTACTTC. This translates into CASSFKETQYF.

V usage is TRBV5-1 and J usage is TRBJ1-1; TRBD1 agrees at 11 bases. This CDR3 comprises 14 residues. Germline CDR1 reads SGHRS; CDR2 reads YFSETQ. J gave up 4 bases and V 5 bases, and 4 bases lay outside the gene matches. CDR3 in DNA: TGCGCCAGCAGGGAGGGGACAGGGGGCACTGAAGCTTTCTTT. Its protein product is CASREGTGGTEAFF.

The V call is TRBV28, the J call TRBJ2-2; tentative D call: TRBD1 (5 bases). Trimming pared 3 bases from V and 2 bases from J, leaving 10 bases between. Germline values: CDR1 MDHEN, CDR2 SYDVKM. The CDR3 contains 15 residues. CDR3 protein: CASSLLGANTGELFF. In DNA, the CDR3 is TGTGCCAGCAGTTTGCTAGGGGCCAACACCGGGGAGCTGTTTTTT.

The chain is built from TRBV27 and TRBJ2-7; D gene uncertain. Germline CDR1 is MNHEY and CDR2 is SMNVEV (reference sequence). The CDR3 runs 13 residues. The germline V and J ends were trimmed by 5 bases and 4 bases, with 12 bases remaining between them. CDR3 loop: CASSPHTGYEQYF. The DNA for the CDR3 is TGTGCCAGCAGTCCCCACACCGGGTACGAGCAGTACTTC.

The chain couples TRBV28 to TRBJ2-5; 12 bases match TRBD2. V dropped 5 bases and J dropped 5; count of bases not matched to a gene: 9. The CDR3 extends over 16 amino acids. Germline V gene lookup returns CDR1 MDHEN and CDR2 SYDVKM. In nucleotides, the CDR3 is TGTGCCAGCAGTCTCCCCACTAGCGGGAGGCGGGAGACCCAGTACTTC. It codes for CASSLPTSGRRETQYF. The whole variable domain, filled in from reference TRBV28 and TRBJ2-5, reads DVKVTQSSRYLVKRTGEKVFLECVQDMDHENMFWYRQDPGLGLRLIYFSYDVKMKEKGDIPEGYSVSREKKERFSLILESASTNQTSMYLCASSLPTSGRRETQYFGPGTRLLVL.

CDR3 in DNA: TGTGCCAGCAAGGTTTGGGAGGGCGGGAGGTACAGCAATGAGCAGTTCTTC. Residues: CASKVWEGGRYSNEQFF. This chain uses TRBV5-4 with TRBJ2-1, with 8 bases matching TRBD2. The J segment lost 6 bases and the V segment lost 6 bases, leaving 17 bases of the junction unmatched. The CDR3 loop spans 17 amino acids. Looked up from germline, CDR1 is SGHNT and CDR2 is YYREEE (reference sequence).

This chain connects TRBV7-8 to TRBJ2-7; 9 nucleotides match TRBD1. The J segment lost 4 bases and the V segment lost 5 bases, leaving 9 bases of the junction unmatched. The CDR3 consists of 15 residues. Per the germline V gene, CDR1 is SGHVS and CDR2 is FQNEAQ. CDR3 loop: CASSHGQGPQYEQYF. In DNA, the CDR3 is TGTGCCAGCAGCCACGGACAGGGGCCCCAATACGAGCAGTACTTC.

This chain links TRBV4-1 with TRBJ1-1, with 7 positions matching TRBD1. The CDR3 covers 13 residues. Germline V gives CDR1 MGHRA, CDR2 YSYEKL. V trimming: 3 bases; J trimming: 4 bases; junction bases outside the gene matches: 2. The CDR3 here is CASSQTGRTEAFF. DNA for the CDR3: TGCGCCAGCAGCCAGACAGGGCGCACTGAAGCTTTCTTT.

This chain joins TRBV28 and TRBJ1-5; D possibly corresponds to TRBD1 (6 bases). The germline CDR1 and CDR2 sequences are MDHEN and SYDVKM. Trimming removed 1 base from V and 4 bases from J, with 14 bases in between. CDR3 length equals 16 residues. In DNA, the CDR3 is TGTGCCAGCAGTTTATTGGGGCTCACAGGGAATCAGCCCCAGCATTTT. This codes for CASSLLGLTGNQPQHF.

This clone has more than one count but fewer than ten. The genes are TRBV18 and TRBJ2-1; D is undetermined. The germline gives CDR1 KGHSH, CDR2 LQKENI. Trimming took 9 bases from V and 9 from J, leaving 6 bases between them. The CDR3 length is 9 residues. As DNA, the CDR3 is TGTGCCAGTCCGCGTGAGCAGTTCTTC. Protein sequence: CASPREQFF.

The gene calls are TRBV6-6 and TRBJ2-7; the D is unclear. Germline V CDR1 and CDR2: MNHNY, SVGAGI (reference sequence). The CDR3 spans 15 residues. V was trimmed by 6 bases and J by 3 bases, leaving 18 bases between them. For the CDR3, the DNA is TGTGCCAGCAGGAAACCCGCGTCTAAAGTCTACGAGCAGTACTTC. Translated, it gives CASRKPASKVYEQYF.

J is TRBJ1-2 and V is TRBV28, with D maybe TRBD1 (5 bases). Trimming removed 3 bases from V and 4 bases from J, with 18 bases in between. CDR1 is MDHEN and CDR2 is SYDVKM in the germline V gene. This CDR3 is built from 16 residues. CDR3 DNA: TGTGCCAGCAGTTTCAGCCTCAGGGAACAGACCTATGGCTACACCTTC. Amino acids: CASSFSLREQTYGYTF.

The CDR3 loop is CASSLRGSSNQPQHF. The CDR3 coding sequence is TGTGCCAGCAGTTTAAGGGGGTCCAGCAATCAGCCCCAGCATTTT. The chain is built from TRBV28 and TRBJ1-5; a possible D gene is TRBD1 (6 bases). Germline V gene data show CDR1 as MDHEN and CDR2 as SYDVKM. V lost 2 bases, J lost 1 base, and 9 bases lay in between. The CDR3 runs to 15 residues. The complete variable domain, with remaining parts taken from reference TRBV28 and TRBJ1-5, reads DVKVTQSSRYLVKRTGEKVFLECVQDMDHENMFWYRQDPGLGLRLIYFSYDVKMKEKGDIPEGYSVSREKKERFSLILESASTNQTSMYLCASSLRGSSNQPQHFGDGTRLSIL.

The chain links TRBV18 to TRBJ2-7; a weak D match, TRBD1 (6 bases). This CDR3 comprises 16 residues. Germline lookup yields CDR1 KGHSH and CDR2 LQKENI. V lost 5 bases to trimming and J lost 4 bases, with 21 bases between them. Here the CDR3 DNA reads TGTGCCAGCTCATCAACAGGGTCCGGGGCTTCTTACGAGCAGTACTTC. Amino acid sequence: CASSSTGSGASYEQYF.

CDR3 DNA sequence: TGTGCCAGCAGCATAGGACAGGTGAACACCGGGGAGCTGTTTTTT. As protein: CASSIGQVNTGELFF. This rearrangement joins TRBV9 to TRBJ2-2; 7 positions match TRBD1. Germline V CDR1 and CDR2: SGDLS, YYNGEE. Trimming took 4 bases from V and 1 from J; bases not matched to a gene: 4. The CDR3 loop spans 15 amino acids.

The chain uses TRBV27 and TRBJ2-7, with D perhaps matching TRBD2 (5 bases). The CDR3 is 12 residues long. Trimming removed 8 bases from V and 6 bases from J, with 14 bases in between. Germline V gene sequence: CDR1 MNHEY, CDR2 SMNVEV (reference sequence). The CDR3 DNA sequence: TGTGCCAGCTCCCTCCCGGCGGGCGAGCAGTACTTC. Amino acid sequence: CASSLPAGEQYF.

This clone has a handful of counts. This CDR3 reads CASKGGRGDTQYF. DNA for the CDR3: TGTGCCAGCAAGGGCGGGAGGGGAGATACGCAGTATTTT. The chain recombines TRBV2 with TRBJ2-3, with TRBD2 matching 9 bases. This CDR3 contains 13 residues. V gave up 7 bases and J gave up 5 bases; unmatched junction bases: 4. Germline V CDR1 and CDR2: SNHLY, FYNNEI. Filled out from reference TRBV2 and TRBJ2-3, the complete variable domain reads EPEVTQTPSHQVTQMGQEVILRCVPISNHLYFYWYRQILGQKVEFLVSFYNNEISEKSEIFDDQFSVERPDGSNFTLKIRSTKLEDSAMYFCASKGGRGDTQYFGPGTRLTVL.